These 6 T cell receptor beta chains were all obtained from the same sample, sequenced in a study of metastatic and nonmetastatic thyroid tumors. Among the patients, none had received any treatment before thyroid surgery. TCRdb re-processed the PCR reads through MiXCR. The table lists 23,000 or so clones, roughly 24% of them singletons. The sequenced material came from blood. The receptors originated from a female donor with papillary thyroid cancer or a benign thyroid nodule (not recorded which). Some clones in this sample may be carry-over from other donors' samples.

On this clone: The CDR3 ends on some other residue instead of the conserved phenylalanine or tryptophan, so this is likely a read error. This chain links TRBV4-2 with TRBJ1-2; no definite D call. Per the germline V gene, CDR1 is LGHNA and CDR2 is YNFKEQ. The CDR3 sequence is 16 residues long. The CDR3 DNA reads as TGTGGCAGCAGCCAAGATCACGTGGCAGCCGTCTATGGCTACACCTAC. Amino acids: CGSSQDHVAAVYGYTY.

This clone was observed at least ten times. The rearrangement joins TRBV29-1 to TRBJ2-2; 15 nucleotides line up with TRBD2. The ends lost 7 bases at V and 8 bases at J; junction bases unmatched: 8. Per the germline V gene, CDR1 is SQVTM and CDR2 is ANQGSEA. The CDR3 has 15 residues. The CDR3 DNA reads TGCAGCGCCCGCGGACTAGCGGGGGGGCAGGGGGAGCTGTTTTTT. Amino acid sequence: CSARGLAGGQGELFF.

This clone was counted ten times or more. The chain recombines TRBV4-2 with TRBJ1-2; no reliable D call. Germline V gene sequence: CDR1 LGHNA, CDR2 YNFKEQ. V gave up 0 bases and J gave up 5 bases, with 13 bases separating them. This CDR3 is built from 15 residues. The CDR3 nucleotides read TGTGCCAGCAGCCAAGATAGAGGACCTTCATATGGCTACACCTTC. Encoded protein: CASSQDRGPSYGYTF.

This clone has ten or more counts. CDR3 coding DNA: TGCAGTGCTCTGGACAGCTACGAGCAGTACTTC. It specifies CSALDSYEQYF. V and J are TRBV20-1 and TRBJ2-7; weak D call: TRBD1 (6 bases). The CDR3 loop spans 11 amino acids. CDR1 and CDR2 from the germline V gene are DFQATT and SNEGSKA (reference sequence). V lost 5 bases and J lost 3, with 8 bases in between.

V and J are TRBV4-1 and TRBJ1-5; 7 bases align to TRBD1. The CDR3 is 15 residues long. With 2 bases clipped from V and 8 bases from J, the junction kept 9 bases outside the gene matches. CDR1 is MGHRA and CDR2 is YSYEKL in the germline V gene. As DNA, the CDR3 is TGCGCCAGCAGCCAACGATTAGGGGGCGTGGAGCCCCAGCATTTT. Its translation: CASSQRLGGVEPQHF.

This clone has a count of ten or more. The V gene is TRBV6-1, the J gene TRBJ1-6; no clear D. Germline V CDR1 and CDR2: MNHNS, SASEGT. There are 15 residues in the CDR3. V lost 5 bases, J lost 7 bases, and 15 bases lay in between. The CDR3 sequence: CASSSPGVVNSPLHF. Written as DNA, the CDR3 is TGTGCCAGCAGTTCGCCCGGAGTTGTGAATTCACCCCTCCACTTT.